The clone carrying this T cell receptor beta chain was counted many times. This entry is derived from a study of regulatory T cells in long-lasting Graves disease. Time point: newly diagnosed GD, antithyroid drugs for less than 3 months. RNA isolated from PBMCs was used to make the TCR library. iRepertoire HTBI primers and Arm-PCR of CDR3 regions built TCR beta libraries. TCRdb analysed the multiplex PCR reads with MiXCR anew, one entry per CDR3 protein. Of a few hundred thousand distinct CDR3 sequences in the sample, roughly 19% were seen once. The J segment lost 14 bases and the V segment lost 3 bases, leaving 6 bases of the junction unmatched. CDR1 and CDR2 (germline): LGHDT, YNNKEL (reference sequence). The CDR3 runs 12 residues. These sequences were also reported in another study, on T cells in Graves' hyperthyroidism and ophthalmopathy.

The rearrangement uses TRBV3-1 and TRBJ2-1; 8 bases align to TRBD1. This TCR derives from a woman between 25 and 40 years old with Graves disease. Here the sequenced sample was peripheral blood mononuclear cells (PBMCs), taken at new diagnosis, from a patient treated with antithyroid drugs. CDR3: CASSQGDRGKFF. The DNA for the CDR3 is TGTGCCAGCAGCCAGGGCGACAGGGGAAAGTTCTTC.